This T cell receptor (beta chain) was sequenced for a study of OX40 agonist ivuxolimab in advanced cancers. Study-level results: Certain nonresponding patients likewise had low normalized T-cell clonal expansion.

As to this clone: Antigen unknown.

TCRdb keeps only in-frame clones here, not all; method: immunoSEQ multiplex PCR. The sample gives about 20,000 clones, roughly 85% of which show up once; 50% to 60% is in the top ten. The CDR3 has 14 residues. From germline, CDR1 is SGHDT and CDR2 YYEEEE. V lost 4 bases to trimming and J lost 4 bases, with 11 bases between them. This TCR derives from an adult with an advanced solid tumor such as melanoma, head and neck, liver or kidney cancer. This sample comprised CD4+ or CD8+ T cells sorted from blood, obtained in a trial of the OX40 agonist ivuxolimab. This chain connects TRBV5-6 to TRBJ2-2, with D hard to call. The CDR3 loop is CASSPTGATGELFF. Written as DNA, the CDR3 is TGTGCCAGCAGCCCAACTGGAGCCACCGGGGAGCTGTTTTTT. Full variable domain (outside the CDR3, taken from reference TRBV5-6 and TRBJ2-2): DAGVTQSPTHLIKTRGQQVTLRCSPKSGHDTVSWYQQALGQGPQFIFQYYEEEERQRGNFPDRFSGHQFPNYSSELNVNALLLGDSALYLCASSPTGATGELFFGEGSRLTVL.